The next 31 T cell receptor beta chains were all read from a single sample in a study of blood T cell repertoires in COVID-19. Assay used: immunoSEQ multiplex PCR; TCRdb lists only in-frame clones, some missing. Seen here are over 200,000 clones, 83% observed once, and the top ten hold about 2.5%. The source material was peripheral blood. The receptors come from a woman aged 40 to 50 with active or convalescent COVID-19.

The chain employs TRBV3-1 (or the pseudogene TRBV3-2) and TRBJ2-2, with D unclear. The CDR3 loop spans 11 amino acids. Germline V gives CDR1 LGHDT, CDR2 YNNKEL (reference sequence). V lost 4 bases and J lost 10, with 7 bases in between. The CDR3: CASSPGSELFF. DNA for the CDR3: TGTGCCAGCAGCCCCGGGTCGGAGCTGTTTTTT.

This clone came up a few times. This chain links TRBV21-1 with TRBJ2-5; the tabulated D call, TRBD1, remains unverified against the DNA. TRBV21-1 corresponds to a pseudogene. This CDR3 is 17 amino acids long. Here the CDR3 DNA reads TGTGCCAGCAGCCCAGGCCGCGTAAGTACATCCCCAGAGACCCAGTACTTC. Translated, it gives CASSPGRVSTSPETQYF.

The CDR3 nucleotides are TGTGCCAGCAGCCAAGATCGAGCGGGAGTCACAGATACGCAGTATTTT. Translated: CASSQDRAGVTDTQYF. This chain connects TRBV14 to TRBJ2-3; 8 bases are shared with TRBD2. The germline V gene encodes CDR1 SGHDN and CDR2 FVKESK. V was clipped by 0 bases and J by 2 bases; unmatched bases: 4. The CDR3 consists of 16 residues.

For this clone: One junction end does not reproduce the germline sequence, and a read error may be involved. CDR3 protein: CASSNSGAQNEQYF. The CDR3, as DNA: TGTGCCAGCAGTAACTCAGGAGCTCAGAACGAGCAGTACTTC. The J gene is TRBJ2-7, the V gene TRBV6-6, with D unresolved. Germline CDR1 MNHNY, CDR2 SVGAGI (reference sequence). The length of the CDR3 is 14 residues.

This clone was seen once. The chain joins TRBV29-1 to TRBJ2-3, with 12 positions matching TRBD1. The CDR3 covers 15 residues. Germline CDR1 SQVTM, CDR2 ANQGSEA. The J segment lost 9 bases and the V segment lost 6 bases, leaving 13 bases of the junction unmatched. In DNA form, the CDR3 reads TGCAGCGTGAGGCCGGGACAGGGGGCAAGAAGCACGCAGTATTTT. This translates into CSVRPGQGARSTQYF.

The chain uses TRBV12-3 or TRBV12-4 and TRBJ1-5; no clear D. The ends were cut back, 6 bases at V and 0 bases at J, with 6 bases in the middle. The CDR3 totals 13 residues. The CDR3, as DNA: TGTGCCAGCAGCCTCTATAGCAATCAGCCCCAGCATTTT. Residues: CASSLYSNQPQHF.

This clone was observed a handful of times. The V call is TRBV15, the J call TRBJ2-7; a weak D match, TRBD1 (5 bases). From germline, CDR1 is LNHNV and CDR2 YYDKDF (reference sequence). CDR3 size: 15 residues. With 0 bases removed from V and 1 base from J, the gap between germline ends came to 10 bases. CDR3 amino acids: CATSRDLAGSYEQYF. The CDR3 coding sequence is TGTGCCACCAGCAGAGATCTGGCAGGGTCCTACGAGCAGTACTTC.

The CDR3 reads CAYRGTEAFF. The CDR3 coding sequence is TGTGCCTACAGGGGCACTGAAGCTTTCTTT. The chain has TRBV30 and TRBJ1-1, with TRBD1 identical over 7 bases. CDR1 is GTSNPN, CDR2 SVGIG, per germline (reference sequence). Trimming removed 7 bases from V and 4 bases from J; junction bases left unmatched: 0. The CDR3 has 10 amino acids.

The genes are TRBV5-1 and TRBJ2-4; 8 nucleotides agree with TRBD2. J was trimmed by 6 bases and V by 0 bases; bases with no gene match: 8. Germline CDR1 SGHRS, CDR2 YFSETQ. The CDR3 is 16 residues long. The CDR3 nucleotides are TGCGCCAGCAGCTTGGGGGGCGGGGGGCCGGGAAACATTCAGTACTTC. Protein sequence: CASSLGGGGPGNIQYF.

This clone was detected once. This chain joins TRBV20-1 and TRBJ2-1; weak D call: TRBD1 (5 bases). The germline V gene encodes CDR1 DFQATT and CDR2 SNEGSKA (reference sequence). Trimming took 3 bases from V and 7 from J, leaving 13 bases between them. The CDR3 runs to 13 residues. In DNA form, the CDR3 reads TGCAGTGCTAGTCTGCCAGGGCTAAATGAGCAGTTCTTC. It yields the protein CSASLPGLNEQFF.

This clone was picked up one time. The genes are TRBV28 and TRBJ1-1; no reliable D call. The CDR3 extends over 12 amino acids. In germline, CDR1 is MDHEN, CDR2 SYDVKM. The V and J ends lost 3 bases and 8 bases respectively, with 10 bases between them. CDR3 sequence: CASSFRREEAFF. The CDR3 DNA reads TGTGCCAGCAGTTTCCGGCGGGAGGAAGCTTTCTTT.

The chain joins TRBV7-9 to TRBJ1-2; 7 bases line up with TRBD1. This CDR3 is 13 amino acids long. J lost 4 bases, V lost 4 bases, and 3 bases had no gene match. Germline CDR1 reads SEHNR; CDR2 reads FQNEAQ (reference sequence). The CDR3 loop reads CASSSGDSYGYTF. CDR3 in DNA: TGTGCCAGCAGCTCCGGGGACAGCTATGGCTACACCTTC. Supplemented by reference TRBV7-9 and TRBJ1-2, the full variable domain reads DTGVSQNPRHKITKRGQNVTFRCDPISEHNRLYWYRQTLGQGPEFLTYFQNEAQLEKSRLLSDRFSAERPKGSFSTLEIQRTEQGDSAMYLCASSSGDSYGYTFGSGTRLTVV.

This chain links TRBV25-1 with TRBJ2-5, with 7 nucleotides matching TRBD2. Germline V gene lookup returns CDR1 MGHDK and CDR2 SYGVNS. J lost 5 bases, V lost 8 bases, and 11 bases had no gene match. The CDR3 is 14 residues long. In DNA, the CDR3 is TGTGCCAGCTGGGGAGGGAGCACTGGGGAGACCCAGTACTTC. It encodes CASWGGSTGETQYF.

V usage is TRBV4-1 and J usage is TRBJ2-1, with 10 bases lining up with TRBD2. The length of the CDR3 is 15 residues. Germline V CDR1 and CDR2: MGHRA, YSYEKL. V was pared by 4 bases and J by 8 bases, with 8 bases of the junction left unmatched. The CDR3 nucleotides are TGCGCCAGCAGCCTCCTAGCGGGAGATCTAGATGAGCAGTTCTTC. The encoded protein is CASSLLAGDLDEQFF.

In nucleotides, the CDR3 is TGCAGCGTAGGGGGTAAGACAGGGACCTTCACTGAAGCTTTCTTT. It is translated as CSVGGKTGTFTEAFF. The chain has TRBV29-1 and TRBJ1-1; 7 nucleotides align to TRBD1. Germline loops: CDR1 SQVTM, CDR2 ANQGSEA. The CDR3 is made up of 15 amino acids. With V trimmed by 6 bases and J by 4 bases, 14 bases remained unmatched.

A remark on this clone: This same CDR3 is encoded by further DNA sequences in the sample. The chain has TRBV9 and TRBJ2-1; 7 bases line up with TRBD2. The CDR3 totals 15 residues. J was trimmed by 0 bases and V by 0 bases; bases with no gene match: 0. Germline values: CDR1 SGDLS, CDR2 YYNGEE. CDR3 residues: CASSVGGGSYNEQFF. The CDR3 DNA sequence: TGTGCCAGCAGCGTAGGCGGGGGCTCCTACAATGAGCAGTTCTTC.

This clone was detected many times. CDR3 sequence reads: CASSLGDSSYGYTF. DNA for the CDR3: TGTGCCAGCAGCCTGGGGGACAGCTCCTATGGCTACACCTTC. This chain joins TRBV3-1 (or the pseudogene TRBV3-2) and TRBJ1-2; 7 bases fit TRBD1. This CDR3 is built from 14 residues. Germline V gene data show CDR1 as LGHDT and CDR2 as YNNKEL (reference sequence). With 4 bases clipped from V and 4 bases from J, the junction kept 6 bases outside the gene matches.

The chain employs TRBV6-4 and TRBJ2-3; 10 bases fit TRBD2. The CDR3 is 16 residues long. J was trimmed by 4 bases and V by 3 bases; bases with no gene match: 7. The germline V gene has CDR1 MRHNA and CDR2 SNTAGT. This chain's CDR3 is CASSEASGGPPDTQYF. In DNA, the CDR3 is TGTGCCAGCAGTGAGGCTAGCGGGGGCCCCCCAGATACGCAGTATTTT.

This clone was found once. The chain uses TRBV5-4 and TRBJ1-6; D possibly corresponds to TRBD1 (5 bases). This CDR3 region has 16 residues. Between the trimmed V and J ends, which lost 4 bases and 8 bases, there was a span of 19 bases. Germline lookup yields CDR1 SGHNT and CDR2 YYREEE (reference sequence). The CDR3 is CASSAGGAHQDSPLHF. CDR3 nucleotides: TGTGCCAGCAGCGCCGGAGGGGCTCACCAAGATTCACCCCTCCACTTT.

The gene calls are TRBV30 and TRBJ1-6; 8 bases align to TRBD1. CDR1 and CDR2 from the germline V gene are GTSNPN and SVGIG (reference sequence). V trimming: 0 bases; J trimming: 6 bases; junction bases outside the gene matches: 4. This CDR3 spans 15 amino acids. The CDR3: CAWSVRDRLNSPLHF. CDR3 bases: TGTGCCTGGAGTGTTCGGGACAGGCTTAATTCACCCCTCCACTTT.

The rearrangement uses TRBV6-2 or TRBV6-3 and TRBJ2-7, with 7 bases fitting TRBD1. From germline, CDR1 is MNHEY and CDR2 SVGEGT. J gave up 0 bases and V 2 bases, and 4 bases lay outside the gene matches. This CDR3 has 15 amino acids. The CDR3 region has the DNA TGTGCCAGCAGTTACCGGGACAGTAGCTCCTACGAGCAGTACTTC. As protein: CASSYRDSSSYEQYF.

This clone has a single count. This rearrangement joins TRBV7-2 to TRBJ2-7, with D possibly matching TRBD1 (6 bases). The ends were cut back, 6 bases at V and 3 bases at J, with 18 bases in the middle. Per germline, CDR1 SGHTA and CDR2 FQGNSA. The CDR3 covers 15 residues. CDR3 in amino acids: CASRDGGHPFYEQYF. DNA of the CDR3: TGTGCCAGCAGGGATGGGGGACACCCCTTCTACGAGCAGTACTTC. The whole variable domain, remainder taken from reference TRBV7-2 and TRBJ2-7, is GAGVSQSPSNKVTEKGKDVELRCDPISGHTALYWYRQSLGQGLEFLIYFQGNSAPDKSGLPSDRFSAERTGGSVSTLTIQRTQQEDSAVYLCASRDGGHPFYEQYFGPGTRLTVT.

This rearrangement joins TRBV10-2 to TRBJ2-5; a weak D match, TRBD1 (5 bases). V was cut by 8 bases and J by 3 bases, with 10 bases left in between. CDR3 length equals 12 residues. Germline CDR1 reads WSHSY; CDR2 reads SAAADI. The CDR3 protein is CASGAREETQYF. The CDR3 nucleotides are TGCGCCAGCGGGGCCCGGGAAGAGACCCAGTACTTC.

This clone was seen once. V is TRBV30 and J is TRBJ2-5, with 9 bases identical to TRBD2. The length of the CDR3 is 14 residues. The germline V gene has CDR1 GTSNPN and CDR2 SVGIG (reference sequence). Trimming at V came to 0 bases and at J to 5 bases, leaving 4 bases not matched to a gene. CDR3 sequence: CAWSVSAGGETQYF. Written as DNA, the CDR3 is TGTGCCTGGAGTGTATCGGCGGGAGGGGAGACCCAGTACTTC. Full variable domain (rest looked up from reference TRBV30 and TRBJ2-5): SQTIHQWPATLVQPVGSPLSLECTVEGTSNPNLYWYRQAAGRGLQLLFYSVGIGQISSEVPQNLSASRPQDRQFILSSKKLLLSDSGFYLCAWSVSAGGETQYFGPGTRLLVL.

The CDR3 is CASSLQGFKDQPQHF. The CDR3 nucleotides are TGCGCCAGCAGCTTACAGGGTTTTAAGGATCAGCCCCAGCATTTT. V and J are TRBV5-1 and TRBJ1-5, with D possibly TRBD1 on 6 matching bases. V gave up 2 bases and J gave up 5 bases, with 14 bases separating them. Germline V lookup: CDR1 SGHRS, CDR2 YFSETQ. This CDR3 comprises 15 residues.

V gene TRBV27 combines with J gene TRBJ1-5, with 11 bases that match TRBD1. Germline CDR1 is MNHEY and CDR2 is SMNVEV (reference sequence). V trimming: 5 bases; J trimming: 7 bases; junction bases outside the gene matches: 7. The CDR3 length is 15 residues. As DNA, the CDR3 is TGTGCCAGCAGTCCCGGGACAGGGGGAGAACAGCCCCAGCATTTT. Translation: CASSPGTGGEQPQHF.

J is TRBJ1-5 and V is TRBV12-5, with D tentatively TRBD1 (5 bases). The CDR3 runs to 13 residues. V lost 2 bases, J lost 6 bases, and 8 bases lay in between. Per the germline V gene, CDR1 is LGHNT and CDR2 is FRNRAP. The CDR3 DNA is TGTGCTAGTGGTTTGCAGGGTTTTCAGCCCCAGCATTTT. Protein sequence: CASGLQGFQPQHF.

The rearrangement links TRBV6-1 to TRBJ2-1; D unclear. From germline, CDR1 is MNHNS and CDR2 SASEGT. The CDR3 runs to 12 residues. The V end lost 3 bases, the J end lost 9 bases, and 9 bases lay between the germline ends. In nucleotides, the CDR3 is TGTGCCAGCAGTGAGAGGCTTAGTGAGCAGTTCTTC. It translates to CASSERLSEQFF.

CDR3 sequence (DNA): TGTGCCAGCGCGGGAGCGGACACCGGGGAGCTGTTTTTT. It specifies CASAGADTGELFF. The V gene is TRBV27, the J gene TRBJ2-2, with 7 nucleotides matching TRBD2. The CDR3 sequence is 13 residues long. Germline assignment: CDR1 MNHEY and CDR2 SMNVEV (reference sequence). With V trimmed by 8 bases and J by 3 bases, 3 bases remained unmatched.

This sequence joins TRBV6-1 and TRBJ1-1, with a tentative D call TRBD1 (5 bases). The CDR3 totals 12 residues. V lost 2 bases and J lost 11, with 12 bases in between. The germline CDR1 and CDR2 sequences are MNHNS and SASEGT. The DNA of the CDR3 is TGTGCCAGCAGTGAAATGGCAGGGCGGGCTTTCTTT. Residues: CASSEMAGRAFF.

The CDR3 sequence is CASSKTSDRGETQYF. Here the CDR3 DNA reads TGTGCCAGCAGTAAAACCTCGGACAGGGGCGAGACCCAGTACTTC. This chain joins TRBV25-1 and TRBJ2-5; 9 nucleotides align to TRBD1. V was pared by 5 bases and J by 5 bases, with 9 bases of the junction left unmatched. The CDR3 is 15 amino acids. CDR1 and CDR2 (germline): MGHDK, SYGVNS.